These 24 T cell receptor beta chains share one sample of origin, sequenced in a study of blood T cells in healthy people across ages (dated by TCRdb to between 2015 and 2017). The library was obtained by 5' RACE. TCRdb names Illumina HiSeq 2500 as the instrument used. A second about 6 to 11 cycle PCR used a sample-barcoded 5' primer and a J-beta primer mix. TCRdb redid the processing of the public reads, applying fastp at Q25 and MiXCR, and retained in-frame beta chains. A single entry per CDR3 protein holds the most common genes and DNA from its merged rows. The sample data list around 670,000 distinct CDR3 sequences, and about 28% of these were observed just once. The ten largest clones add up to roughly 14% of the sample. Sequencing was carried out using blood. The receptors stem from a woman over 75 in good health.

The table lists this clonotype with many counts. J is TRBJ2-7 and V is TRBV13; 10 positions match TRBD1. Germline CDR1 is PRHDT and CDR2 is FYEKMQ (reference sequence). This CDR3 is built from 15 residues. J lost 3 bases, V lost 5 bases, and 7 bases had no gene match. The CDR3 DNA is TGTGCCAGCAGCCACGGACAGGGGGAGGTCTACGAGCAGTACTTC. Its protein is CASSHGQGEVYEQYF.

This clonotype was seen a handful of times. This rearrangement joins TRBV6-5 to TRBJ2-5; 14 bases align to TRBD2. Trimming removed 5 bases from V and 4 bases from J; junction bases left unmatched: 3. The CDR3 covers 15 residues. Germline V lookup: CDR1 MNHEY, CDR2 SVGAGI. CDR3 loop: CASSRGLAGVETQYF. The CDR3 DNA is TGTGCCAGCAGTCGGGGACTAGCGGGGGTAGAGACCCAGTACTTC.

This clonotype was seen only a few times. V and J are TRBV20-1 and TRBJ1-4, with a possible D match to TRBD1 (5 bases). The CDR3 has 14 residues. V was shortened by 6 bases and J by 5 bases, with 16 bases between the two germline ends. Germline V gives CDR1 DFQATT, CDR2 SNEGSKA (reference sequence). This chain's CDR3 is CSASPDIRNEKLFF. CDR3 DNA: TGCAGTGCCAGCCCGGACATCAGGAATGAAAAACTGTTTTTT.

Points on this clonotype: A much larger clone differs from this one at a single base, so this may be a read error. V gene TRBV6-1 combines with J gene TRBJ2-7; 8 nucleotides match TRBD2. Unmatched junction bases numbered 10, after V lost 10 bases and J lost 5 bases. There are 13 residues in the CDR3. Germline V gene sequence: CDR1 MNHNS, CDR2 SASEGT. The CDR3 protein is CATFIGGGHEQYF. The CDR3 DNA reads as TGTGCCACCTTTATCGGGGGGGGCCACGAGCAGTACTTC.

A note on this clonotype: One base away lies a much larger clone, so this may be a sequencing read error. This chain connects TRBV28 to TRBJ2-5; D unclear. The germline V and J ends were trimmed by 5 bases and 2 bases, with 12 bases remaining between them. This CDR3 is 14 amino acids long. CDR1 is MDHEN, CDR2 SYDVKM, per germline. CDR3: CASSAPILQETQYF. The CDR3 DNA is TGTGCCAGCAGTGCTCCTATATTACAAGAGACCCAGTACTTC.

Ten or more counts support this clonotype. CDR3 in amino acids: CASSPGVSTGELFF. The DNA for the CDR3 is TGTGCCAGCAGCCCGGGGGTTTCGACCGGGGAGCTGTTTTTT. The chain carries TRBV7-3 and TRBJ2-2; tentative D call: TRBD2 (6 bases). The CDR3 has 14 residues. Germline CDR1 is SGHTA and CDR2 is FQGTGA. V dropped 5 bases and J dropped 5 bases, with 12 bases sitting between them.

This clonotype was seen ten or more times. The chain joins TRBV12-3 or TRBV12-4 to TRBJ1-2; 8 nucleotides agree with TRBD1. This CDR3 has 14 residues. V was clipped by 4 bases and J by 5 bases; unmatched bases: 6. The DNA of the CDR3 is TGTGCCAGCAGTTCTCTTCAGGGGGCTTATGGCTACACCTTC. It translates to CASSSLQGAYGYTF.

This clonotype was detected many times. The V call is TRBV6-2 or TRBV6-3, the J call TRBJ2-5, with 7 bases aligning to TRBD1. Germline values: CDR1 MNHEY, CDR2 SVGEGT. The CDR3 extends over 15 amino acids. V lost 2 bases, J lost 5 bases, and 8 bases stayed unmatched. CDR3 DNA: TGTGCCAGCAGTTACCAGACAGGGTCCGGCGAGACCCAGTACTTC. It translates to CASSYQTGSGETQYF.

This clonotype was picked up many times. The chain recombines TRBV10-3 with TRBJ2-7, with D unresolved. CDR1 and CDR2 from the germline V gene are ENHRY and SYGVKD. CDR3 length: 15 amino acids. Trimming took 6 bases from V and 2 from J, leaving 17 bases between them. CDR3: CAIRADTGGAYEQYF. CDR3 sequence (DNA): TGTGCCATCAGGGCAGACACCGGCGGAGCCTACGAGCAGTACTTC.

This clonotype was found many times. The genes are TRBV20-1 and TRBJ2-6; 7 bases agree with TRBD2. Germline CDR1 and CDR2: DFQATT and SNEGSKA (reference sequence). J was trimmed by 4 bases and V by 3 bases; bases with no gene match: 6. The CDR3 spans 15 residues. CDR3 region: CSASRGGYGANVLTF. The CDR3 region has the DNA TGCAGTGCTAGCCGGGGAGGGTACGGGGCCAACGTCCTGACTTTC.

As to this clonotype: A much bigger clone sits one base away, suggesting this may be a read error. J is TRBJ1-2 and V is TRBV28; D perhaps matches TRBD1 (6 bases). The germline gives CDR1 MDHEN, CDR2 SYDVKM. The V end was cut by 5 bases, the J end by 7 bases, with 17 bases between. The CDR3 has 14 residues. The CDR3 is CASSLSDRIGGYTF. CDR3 nucleotide sequence: TGTGCCAGCAGTCTCTCCGACAGGATCGGTGGCTACACCTTC.

This clonotype was seen only a few times. The chain employs TRBV6-2 or TRBV6-3 and TRBJ2-1; perhaps TRBD1 as D (5 bases). The CDR3 consists of 14 residues. Germline V gene lookup returns CDR1 MNHEY and CDR2 SVGEGT. Trimming left V 8 bases short and J 4 bases short, with 15 bases between. CDR3 sequence: CASSSRAHYNEQFF. Written as DNA, the CDR3 is TGTGCCAGCTCGAGCAGGGCCCATTACAATGAGCAGTTCTTC.

This clonotype has a count of ten or more. This chain links TRBV6-1 with TRBJ2-7, with a possible D match to TRBD1 (6 bases). The V end was cut by 4 bases, the J end by 7 bases, with 20 bases between. This CDR3 is built from 15 residues. Germline CDR1 MNHNS, CDR2 SASEGT. Here the CDR3 reads CASSGTVAGAFEQYF. The CDR3 bases are TGTGCCAGCAGTGGAACGGTGGCAGGGGCCTTTGAGCAGTACTTC.

This clonotype was found a few times. The rearrangement links TRBV5-1 to TRBJ1-1; 9 nucleotides align to TRBD1. J gave up 11 bases and V 4 bases, and 9 bases lay outside the gene matches. The CDR3 extends over 13 amino acids. Germline CDR1 SGHRS, CDR2 YFSETQ. The CDR3 sequence is CASSGTGRDGAFF. CDR3 DNA: TGCGCCAGCAGCGGGACAGGGCGAGATGGGGCTTTCTTT.

The table lists this clonotype with many counts. The chain carries TRBV20-1 and TRBJ2-7, with a possible D match to TRBD1 (6 bases). V lost 5 bases and J 5 bases, leaving 10 bases between the germline ends. CDR3 length equals 11 residues. Germline V gene sequence: CDR1 DFQATT, CDR2 SNEGSKA (reference sequence). In nucleotides, the CDR3 is TGCAGTGCTGGGGACACCGACGAGCAGTACTTC. It codes for CSAGDTDEQYF.

This clonotype was counted between two and nine times. The gene calls are TRBV20-1 and TRBJ1-1; D gene unclear. Per the germline V gene, CDR1 is DFQATT and CDR2 is SNEGSKA (reference sequence). The CDR3 loop spans 12 amino acids. V was shortened by 5 bases and J by 5 bases, with 12 bases between the two germline ends. In DNA, the CDR3 is TGCAGTGCTTGGGCCCTTCGGACTGAAGCTTTCTTT. Translation gives CSAWALRTEAFF.

This clonotype was recorded many times. This chain connects TRBV3-1 to TRBJ2-7, with 9 bases that match TRBD1. With 0 bases clipped from V and 10 bases from J, the junction kept 10 bases outside the gene matches. Germline V gene data show CDR1 as LGHDT and CDR2 as YNNKEL (reference sequence). The CDR3 runs 15 residues. DNA of the CDR3: TGTGCCAGCAGCCAAGATCGGGGACAGGGAGGAACCCAGTACTTC. This sequence encodes CASSQDRGQGGTQYF.

This clonotype was detected only a few times. A much more abundant neighbour one base away suggests this may be a read error. The chain joins TRBV5-1 to TRBJ1-5, with D unresolved. Germline CDR1 is SGHRS and CDR2 is YFSETQ. This CDR3 contains 15 residues. The CDR3 spells CASRVEAGSNQLQHF. The CDR3 DNA follows: TGCGCCTCGAGGGTGGAGGCCGGTAGCAATCAGCTCCAGCATTTT.

CDR3 DNA sequence: TGTGCCAGCAGCCCCAGACAGGGGTCCGGGGAGCTGTTTTTT. Protein product: CASSPRQGSGELFF. This chain connects TRBV7-2 to TRBJ2-2; 8 bases agree with TRBD1. V was clipped by 5 bases and J by 6 bases; unmatched bases: 5. This CDR3 contains 14 residues. CDR1 and CDR2 (germline): SGHTA, FQGNSA.

With regard to this clonotype: A single base separates this from a much larger clone, so it may be a read error. Here the CDR3 DNA reads TGCAGCGTTGTAGCGATTGGGGATACGCAGTATTTT. This sequence encodes CSVVAIGDTQYF. The V and J genes are TRBV29-1 and TRBJ2-3; the D gene is possibly TRBD2 (5 bases). The CDR3 covers 12 residues. CDR1 is SQVTM and CDR2 is ANQGSEA in the germline V gene. Trimming left V 4 bases short and J 6 bases short, with 11 bases between.

The chain recombines TRBV30 with TRBJ1-2, with D possibly TRBD1 on 5 matching bases. This CDR3 is 14 amino acids long. CDR1 is GTSNPN and CDR2 is SVGIG in the germline V gene (reference sequence). The V gene lost 4 bases and the J gene lost 2 bases, with 14 bases spanning the gap. As DNA, the CDR3 is TGTGCCTGGACCCTCGGCAGGGCGAACTATGGCTACACCTTC. This codes for CAWTLGRANYGYTF.

This clonotype appeared a few times. The V gene is TRBV6-2 or TRBV6-3, the J gene TRBJ2-1; TRBD2 aligns across 8 bases. Trimming took 5 bases from V and 5 from J; bases not matched to a gene: 11. The CDR3 has 16 residues. Germline V CDR1 and CDR2: MNHEY, SVGEGT. CDR3 sequence reads: CASSKAGTRIDNEQFF. Written as DNA, the CDR3 is TGTGCCAGCAGTAAGGCCGGGACTAGAATTGACAATGAGCAGTTCTTC.

The chain joins TRBV27 to TRBJ1-2, with TRBD1 matching over 7 bases. The CDR3 spans 17 residues. The V gene's germline CDR1 is MNHEY and CDR2 SMNVEV (reference sequence). Trimming took 5 bases from V and 0 from J; bases not matched to a gene: 12. The DNA of the CDR3 is TGTGCCAGCAGTCCATTCCGGGCGGACAGGACTAACTATGGCTACACCTTC. Amino acids: CASSPFRADRTNYGYTF.

As for this clonotype: This may be a read error: a much more frequent sequence differs by one nucleotide. The V call is TRBV5-1, the J call TRBJ2-7; 9 bases agree with TRBD2. TRBJ2-5 matches the DNA end more closely, so the J call is doubtful. The CDR3 loop spans 16 amino acids. CDR1 is SGHRS and CDR2 is YFSETQ in the germline V gene. The CDR3 region is CASSLICGGASETQYF. Here the CDR3 DNA reads TGCGCCAGCAGCTTGATCTGCGGGGGGGCCTCGGAGACCCAGTACTTC.